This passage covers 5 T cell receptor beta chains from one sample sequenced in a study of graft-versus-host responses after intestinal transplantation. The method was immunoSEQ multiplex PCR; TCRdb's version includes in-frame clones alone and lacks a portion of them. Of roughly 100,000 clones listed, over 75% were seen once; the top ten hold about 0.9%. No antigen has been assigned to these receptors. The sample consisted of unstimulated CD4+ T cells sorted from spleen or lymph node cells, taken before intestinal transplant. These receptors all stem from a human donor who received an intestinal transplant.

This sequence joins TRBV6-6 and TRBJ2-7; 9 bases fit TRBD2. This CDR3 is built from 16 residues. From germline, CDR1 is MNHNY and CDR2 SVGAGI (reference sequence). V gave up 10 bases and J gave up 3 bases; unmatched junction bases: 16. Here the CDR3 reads CATGASGAALYYEQYF. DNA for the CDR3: TGTGCCACCGGGGCTAGCGGGGCGGCCCTATACTACGAGCAGTACTTC.

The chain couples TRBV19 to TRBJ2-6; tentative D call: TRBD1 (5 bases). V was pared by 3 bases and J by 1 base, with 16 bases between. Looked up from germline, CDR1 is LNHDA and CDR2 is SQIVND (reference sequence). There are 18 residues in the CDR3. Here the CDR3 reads CASSILPGSRSGANVLTF. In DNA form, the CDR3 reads TGTGCCAGTAGTATCTTGCCAGGGTCTAGGTCTGGGGCCAACGTCCTGACTTTC. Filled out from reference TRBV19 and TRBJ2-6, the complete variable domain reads DGGITQSPKYLFRKEGQNVTLSCEQNLNHDAMYWYRQDPGQGLRLIYYSQIVNDFQKGDIAEGYSVSREKKESFPLTVTSAQKNPTAFYLCASSILPGSRSGANVLTFGAGSRLTVL.

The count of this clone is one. The CDR3 DNA reads as TGTGCCAGCAGTTCAACAGGGAATAGCAATCAGCCCCAGCATTTT. This codes for CASSSTGNSNQPQHF. This chain links TRBV6-1 with TRBJ1-5; possibly TRBD1 for D (6 bases). The V gene's germline CDR1 is MNHNS and CDR2 SASEGT. The CDR3 is made up of 15 amino acids. The V gene lost 5 bases and the J gene lost 0 bases, with 11 bases spanning the gap.

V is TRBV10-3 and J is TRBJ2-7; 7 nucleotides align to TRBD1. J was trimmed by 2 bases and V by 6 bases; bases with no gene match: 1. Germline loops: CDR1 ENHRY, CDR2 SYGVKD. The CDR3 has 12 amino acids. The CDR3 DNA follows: TGTGCCATCAGGGGGACAGCCTACGAGCAGTACTTC. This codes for CAIRGTAYEQYF.

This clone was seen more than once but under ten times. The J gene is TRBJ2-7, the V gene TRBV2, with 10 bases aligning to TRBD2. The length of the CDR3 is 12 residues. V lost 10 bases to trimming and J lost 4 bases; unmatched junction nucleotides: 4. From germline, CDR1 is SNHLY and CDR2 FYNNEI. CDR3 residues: CAILTSGYEQYF. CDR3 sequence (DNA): TGTGCCATCCTGACTAGCGGGTACGAGCAGTACTTC.